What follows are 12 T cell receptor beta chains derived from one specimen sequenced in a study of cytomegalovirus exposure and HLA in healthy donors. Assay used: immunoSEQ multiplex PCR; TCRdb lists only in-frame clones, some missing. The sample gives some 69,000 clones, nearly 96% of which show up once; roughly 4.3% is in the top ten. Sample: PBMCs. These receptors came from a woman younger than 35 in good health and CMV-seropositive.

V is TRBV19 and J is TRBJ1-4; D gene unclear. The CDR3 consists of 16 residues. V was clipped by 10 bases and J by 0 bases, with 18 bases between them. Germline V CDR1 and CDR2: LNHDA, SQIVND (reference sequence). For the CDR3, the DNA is TGTGCCACCCGCGGGAAGACCTTTGCAACTAATGAAAAACTGTTTTTT. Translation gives CATRGKTFATNEKLFF.

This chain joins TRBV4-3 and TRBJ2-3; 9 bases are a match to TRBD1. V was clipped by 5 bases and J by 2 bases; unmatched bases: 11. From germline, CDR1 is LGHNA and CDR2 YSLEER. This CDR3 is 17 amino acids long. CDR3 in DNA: TGCGCCAGCAGCAACCCGGACAGGGGAGGGGACACAGATACGCAGTATTTT. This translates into CASSNPDRGGDTDTQYF.

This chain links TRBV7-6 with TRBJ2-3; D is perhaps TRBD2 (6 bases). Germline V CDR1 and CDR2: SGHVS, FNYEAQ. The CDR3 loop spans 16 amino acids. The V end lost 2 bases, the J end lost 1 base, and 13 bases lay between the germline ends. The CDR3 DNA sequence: TGTGCCAGCAGCTTATGGGGGACTCATGGCACAGATACGCAGTATTTT. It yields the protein CASSLWGTHGTDTQYF.

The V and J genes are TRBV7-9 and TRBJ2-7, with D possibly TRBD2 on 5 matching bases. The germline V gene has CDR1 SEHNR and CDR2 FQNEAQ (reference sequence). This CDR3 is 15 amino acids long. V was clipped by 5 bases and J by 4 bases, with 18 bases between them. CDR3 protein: CASSGSGWEMYEQYF. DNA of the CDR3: TGTGCCAGCAGCGGCTCGGGGTGGGAAATGTACGAGCAGTACTTC.

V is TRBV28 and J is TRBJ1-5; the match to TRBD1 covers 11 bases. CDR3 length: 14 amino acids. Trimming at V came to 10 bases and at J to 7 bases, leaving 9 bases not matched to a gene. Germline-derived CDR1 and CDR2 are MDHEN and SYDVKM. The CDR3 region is CANSGQGVRQPQHF. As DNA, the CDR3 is TGTGCCAACTCGGGACAGGGGGTGCGGCAGCCCCAGCATTTT.

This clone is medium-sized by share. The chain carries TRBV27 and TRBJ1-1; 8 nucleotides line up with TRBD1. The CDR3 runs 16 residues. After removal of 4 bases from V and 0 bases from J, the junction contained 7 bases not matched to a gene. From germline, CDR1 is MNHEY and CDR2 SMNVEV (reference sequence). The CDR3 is CASSSPGTGLNTEAFF. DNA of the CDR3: TGTGCCAGCAGTTCACCCGGGACAGGTTTGAACACTGAAGCTTTCTTT.

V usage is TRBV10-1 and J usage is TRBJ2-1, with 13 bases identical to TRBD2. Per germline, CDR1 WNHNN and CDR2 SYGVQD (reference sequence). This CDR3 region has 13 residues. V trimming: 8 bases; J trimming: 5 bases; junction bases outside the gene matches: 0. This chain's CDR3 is CASGLAGDNEQFF. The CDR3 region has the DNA TGCGCCAGCGGACTAGCGGGGGACAATGAGCAGTTCTTC.

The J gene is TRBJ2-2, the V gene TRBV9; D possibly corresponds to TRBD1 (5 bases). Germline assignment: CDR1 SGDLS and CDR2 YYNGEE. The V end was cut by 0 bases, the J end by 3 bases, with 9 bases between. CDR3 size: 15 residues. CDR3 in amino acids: CASSVVTGDTGELFF. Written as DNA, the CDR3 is TGTGCCAGCAGCGTAGTTACAGGAGACACCGGGGAGCTGTTTTTT.

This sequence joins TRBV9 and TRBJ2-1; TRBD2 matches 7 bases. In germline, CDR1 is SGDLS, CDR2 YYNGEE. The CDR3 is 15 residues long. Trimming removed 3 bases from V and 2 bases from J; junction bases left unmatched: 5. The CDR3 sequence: CASSAGLSPYNEQFF. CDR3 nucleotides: TGTGCCAGCAGCGCGGGACTAAGTCCCTACAATGAGCAGTTCTTC.

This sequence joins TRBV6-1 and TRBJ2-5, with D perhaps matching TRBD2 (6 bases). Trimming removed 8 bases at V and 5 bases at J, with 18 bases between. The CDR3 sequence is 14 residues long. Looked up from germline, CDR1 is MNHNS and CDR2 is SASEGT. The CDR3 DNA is TGTGCCAGCCAAAATAGGAGGGAAAGGGAGACCCAGTACTTC. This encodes CASQNRRERETQYF.

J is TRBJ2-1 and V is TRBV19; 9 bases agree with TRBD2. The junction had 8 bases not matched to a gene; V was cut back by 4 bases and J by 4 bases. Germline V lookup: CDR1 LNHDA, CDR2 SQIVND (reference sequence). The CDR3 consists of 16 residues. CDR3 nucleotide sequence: TGTGCCAGTAGTAGAGATAGCGGGAGAGCATACAATGAGCAGTTCTTC. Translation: CASSRDSGRAYNEQFF. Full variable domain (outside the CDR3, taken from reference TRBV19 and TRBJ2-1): DGGITQSPKYLFRKEGQNVTLSCEQNLNHDAMYWYRQDPGQGLRLIYYSQIVNDFQKGDIAEGYSVSREKKESFPLTVTSAQKNPTAFYLCASSRDSGRAYNEQFFGPGTRLTVL.

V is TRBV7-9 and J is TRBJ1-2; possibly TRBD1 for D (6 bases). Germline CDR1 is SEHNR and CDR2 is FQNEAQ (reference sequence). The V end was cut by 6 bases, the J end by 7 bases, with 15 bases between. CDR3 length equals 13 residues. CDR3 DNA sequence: TGTGCCAGCAGAGCTGAACAGGGCGGTGGCTACACCTTC. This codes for CASRAEQGGGYTF.